The clone carrying this T cell receptor (beta chain) came up many times. The antigen is unknown. This sample was taken from a study of early T cells in non-severe SARS-CoV-2 infection. Whole-study results and caveats: Sequences matched to VDJdb favored anti-spike CD8 responses, while private and CD4 specificities were missed.

Separate cDNA molecules each had unique molecular identifiers attached to them. TCRdb reprocessed the 5' RACE reads via MiXCR and lists one record per CDR3 protein. The sample consists of some 50,000 distinct CDR3 sequences, about 9.7% of them appearing once. Germline lookup yields CDR1 SEHNR and CDR2 FQNEAQ (reference sequence). V dropped 1 base and J dropped 3 bases, with 9 bases sitting between them. CDR3 length equals 14 residues. The origin of this receptor is an adult who was a healthcare worker with PCR-confirmed SARS-CoV-2 infection or an uninfected control (not recorded which). Input material: whole blood. The gene calls are TRBV7-9 and TRBJ1-2; no reliable D call. The CDR3 is CASSLVSADYGYTF. The CDR3 bases are TGTGCCAGCAGCTTAGTTTCGGCGGACTATGGCTACACCTTC.